This T cell receptor (beta chain) comes out of a study of post-analysis software for immune sequencing data. Study context: Disease courses included relapsing-remitting, secondary progressive and progressive-relapsing multiple sclerosis.

This CDR3 region has 14 residues. Germline V lookup: CDR1 MGHRA, CDR2 YSYEKL. Trimming took 5 bases from V and 5 from J; bases not matched to a gene: 7. There are a few counts of this clonotype. Its antigen is unidentified. Incorporated into the TCR beta cDNA libraries were unique molecular identifiers, which served to reduce PCR and sequencing biases. T cells numbering about 0.85 to 10 million gave rise to roughly 0.5 million cDNA molecules. Each CDR3 protein is one row after TCRdb ran MiXCR on the PCR reads. The sample yields roughly 540,000 distinct CDR3 sequences, roughly 34% seen once. Study-wide results and caveats: There were a handful of TRBV segments more frequent in patients than controls, and TRBV5-6, TRBV5-1 and TRBV20-1 were among them. Compared against controls, patients with multiple sclerosis displayed significantly lower normalized Chao1 diversity.

Specimen: blood. The chain combines TRBV4-1 with TRBJ2-5; 8 bases match TRBD2. The TCR sequence derives from a girl between 2 and 17 years old with multiple sclerosis. The chain's CDR3 is CASSFGLAGETQYF. In nucleotides, the CDR3 is TGCGCCAGCAGCTTTGGACTAGCTGGCGAGACCCAGTACTTC.